Each of the 22 T cell receptor beta chains below was sequenced from the same sample in a study of blood T cell repertoires in COVID-19. The table came from immunoSEQ multiplex PCR; TCRdb's copy has only in-frame clones and leaves some out. The sample contains 200,000 or so clones, approximately 88% of which appear only once. Sequences were obtained from peripheral blood. All receptors derive from a man aged 55 to 70 who had recovered from COVID-19.

This sequence joins TRBV6-1 and TRBJ1-1; no definite D call. V was shortened by 6 bases and J by 5 bases, with 7 bases between the two germline ends. Looked up from germline, CDR1 is MNHNS and CDR2 is SASEGT. This CDR3 region has 11 residues. The CDR3 is CASRENTEAFF. CDR3 nucleotide sequence: TGTGCCAGCAGAGAGAATACTGAAGCTTTCTTT.

V usage is TRBV19 and J usage is TRBJ1-2; 7 positions match TRBD1. The V and J ends lost 4 bases and 3 bases, in that order; junction bases with no gene match: 8. The CDR3 loop spans 15 amino acids. In germline, CDR1 is LNHDA, CDR2 SQIVND (reference sequence). The CDR3 region has the DNA TGTGCCAGTAGTAGCTCTCGACAGGGTCACTATGGCTACACCTTC. Translation: CASSSSRQGHYGYTF.

The V gene is TRBV11-1, the J gene TRBJ2-1, with D perhaps matching TRBD2 (6 bases). Germline V gives CDR1 SGHAT, CDR2 FQDESV (reference sequence). The CDR3 extends over 15 amino acids. Trimming took off 3 bases at V and 7 bases at J, with 16 bases between the two ends. In DNA, the CDR3 is TGTGCCAGCAGCTTGACGGGAGTGAGAGGGAATGAGCAGTTCTTC. Encoded protein: CASSLTGVRGNEQFF.

The chain is built from TRBV15 and TRBJ2-7, with TRBD2 identical over 9 bases. Germline V lookup: CDR1 LNHNV, CDR2 YYDKDF (reference sequence). Losses at the gene ends were 3 bases for V and 4 bases for J; bases not matched to a gene: 10. The CDR3 runs to 16 residues. CDR3 sequence reads: CATSSGGTSSRYEQYF. In DNA form, the CDR3 reads TGTGCCACCAGCAGTGGCGGGACTAGCTCGCGTTACGAGCAGTACTTC.

The gene calls are TRBV19 and TRBJ2-7, with TRBD1 matching over 11 bases. V lost 5 bases, J lost 2 bases, and 5 bases stayed unmatched. The CDR3 is 15 residues long. The germline gives CDR1 LNHDA, CDR2 SQIVND (reference sequence). The CDR3: CASSLRTGGTYEQYF. The DNA for the CDR3 is TGTGCCAGTAGTCTGCGGACAGGGGGCACCTACGAGCAGTACTTC.

The genes are TRBV6-2 or TRBV6-3 and TRBJ2-2; D not resolved. Germline CDR1 MNHEY, CDR2 SVGEGT. This CDR3 is built from 14 residues. Trimming left V 4 bases short and J 2 bases short, with 8 bases between. The DNA of the CDR3 is TGTGCCAGCAGTTTGTACAGAAACACCGGGGAGCTGTTTTTT. This codes for CASSLYRNTGELFF.

There are a few counts of this clone. The genes are TRBV9 and TRBJ2-7, with D tentatively TRBD1 (6 bases). CDR3 length equals 14 residues. Per the germline V gene, CDR1 is SGDLS and CDR2 is YYNGEE. V was trimmed by 4 bases and J by 0 bases, leaving 11 bases between them. CDR3 residues: CASSKQGTSYEQYF. CDR3 sequence (DNA): TGTGCCAGCAGCAAACAGGGTACCTCCTACGAGCAGTACTTC.

This sequence joins TRBV7-2 and TRBJ2-1; D ambiguous. This CDR3 is 13 amino acids long. Germline V gene data show CDR1 as SGHTA and CDR2 as FQGNSA. The ends were cut back, 2 bases at V and 3 bases at J, with 5 bases in the middle. CDR3 nucleotide sequence: TGTGCCAGCAGCTTAATTTACTACAATGAGCAGTTCTTC. Translated: CASSLIYYNEQFF.

V is TRBV7-8 and J is TRBJ2-5; 10 nucleotides line up with TRBD2. Germline values: CDR1 SGHVS, CDR2 FQNEAQ. The CDR3 extends over 16 amino acids. V trimming: 4 bases; J trimming: 5 bases; junction bases outside the gene matches: 10. The CDR3 DNA reads as TGTGCCAGCAGCTATGGAGCGGGAGGGAGGCAGGAGACCCAGTACTTC. Protein product: CASSYGAGGRQETQYF.

J is TRBJ1-5 and V is TRBV2, with D maybe TRBD1 (6 bases). Germline-derived CDR1 and CDR2 are SNHLY and FYNNEI. V shed 5 bases and J shed 7 bases, with 18 bases lying between them. The CDR3 contains 15 residues. The CDR3, as DNA: TGTGCCAGCAGTCCCCTTAGGGGGGGAGGGCAGCCCCAGCATTTT. Its protein is CASSPLRGGGQPQHF.

V and J are TRBV21-1 and TRBJ1-6; whether TRBD1, the table's D call, matches the DNA was not checked. TRBV21-1 constitutes a pseudogene. The CDR3 length is 15 residues. The CDR3 protein is CASSNYSSTASPLHF. The CDR3 DNA reads as TGTGCCAGCAGCAATTATAGTTCGACAGCATCACCCCTCCACTTT.

The rearrangement joins TRBV4-2 to TRBJ1-5; the D gene is possibly TRBD1 (6 bases). Germline CDR1 and CDR2: LGHNA and YNFKEQ. This CDR3 is built from 13 residues. V shed 4 bases and J shed 2 bases, with 6 bases lying between them. The CDR3 reads CASSPGGNQPQHF. DNA for the CDR3: TGTGCCAGCAGCCCAGGGGGCAATCAGCCCCAGCATTTT.

V and J are TRBV2 and TRBJ1-1; tentatively, D is TRBD1 (6 bases). The CDR3 extends over 15 amino acids. Trimming shortened V by 1 base and J by 1 base, and 10 bases separated the two germline ends. The V gene's germline CDR1 is SNHLY and CDR2 FYNNEI. The CDR3 loop is CASSEGQGRNTEAFF. The CDR3 DNA sequence: TGTGCCAGCAGTGAAGGGCAGGGGCGGAACACTGAAGCTTTCTTT.

The rearrangement links TRBV19 to TRBJ2-7; 7 positions match TRBD2. The CDR3 runs to 15 residues. Losses at the gene ends were 4 bases for V and 3 bases for J; bases not matched to a gene: 9. The germline V gene encodes CDR1 LNHDA and CDR2 SQIVND (reference sequence). CDR3: CASSRFNGGSYEQYF. The CDR3 nucleotides are TGTGCCAGTAGTAGATTCAACGGCGGGAGCTACGAGCAGTACTTC.

This sequence joins TRBV7-2 and TRBJ1-3; weak D call: TRBD1 (5 bases). The CDR3 runs to 16 residues. Trimming took 2 bases from V and 0 from J, leaving 11 bases between them. CDR1 is SGHTA, CDR2 FQGNSA, per germline. The CDR3 spells CASSLWGQGSGNTIYF. Written as DNA, the CDR3 is TGTGCCAGCAGCTTATGGGGCCAAGGCTCTGGAAACACCATATATTTT.

This chain connects TRBV18 to TRBJ2-3, with 9 nucleotides matching TRBD1. This CDR3 is 14 amino acids long. After removal of 8 bases from V and 6 bases from J, the junction contained 9 bases not matched to a gene. Germline loops: CDR1 KGHSH, CDR2 LQKENI. The CDR3 reads CASVQGAESDTQYF. In nucleotides, the CDR3 is TGTGCCAGCGTACAGGGGGCCGAGTCGGATACGCAGTATTTT.

This clone was counted a few times. The chain has TRBV7-2 and TRBJ2-1, with 10 bases that match TRBD2. The V and J ends lost 2 bases and 5 bases, in that order; junction bases with no gene match: 9. CDR3 length: 17 residues. Germline CDR1 SGHTA, CDR2 FQGNSA. The CDR3 nucleotides are TGTGCCAGCAGCTTAACCCGAGCGGGAGGGCCCCACAATGAGCAGTTCTTC. Protein product: CASSLTRAGGPHNEQFF. The full variable domain, in which reference TRBV7-2 and TRBJ2-1 provide the parts outside the CDR3, is GAGVSQSPSNKVTEKGKDVELRCDPISGHTALYWYRQSLGQGLEFLIYFQGNSAPDKSGLPSDRFSAERTGGSVSTLTIQRTQQEDSAVYLCASSLTRAGGPHNEQFFGPGTRLTVL.

V and J are TRBV6-5 and TRBJ1-1; D is unclear. V lost 0 bases and J lost 3, with 11 bases in between. The germline V gene has CDR1 MNHEY and CDR2 SVGAGI. CDR3 length equals 15 residues. CDR3 loop: CASSYSRNGDTEAFF. CDR3 DNA sequence: TGTGCCAGCAGTTACTCCCGGAACGGAGACACTGAAGCTTTCTTT.

This chain uses TRBV6-2 or TRBV6-3 with TRBJ1-1, with a possible D match to TRBD1 (6 bases). The CDR3 length is 16 residues. Germline CDR1 is MNHEY and CDR2 is SVGEGT. V was cut by 2 bases and J by 3 bases, with 16 bases left in between. In DNA form, the CDR3 reads TGTGCCAGCAGTTACGAGGCAGGGGAAACGGACACTGAAGCTTTCTTT. Translation: CASSYEAGETDTEAFF.

This clone was seen a single time. As DNA, the CDR3 is TGTGCCAGTAGTAGAGGAACCAACCTAGATACGCAGTATTTT. This sequence encodes CASSRGTNLDTQYF. V gene TRBV19 combines with J gene TRBJ2-3; the D is unclear. The CDR3 has 14 residues. The V end was cut by 4 bases, the J end by 5 bases, with 13 bases between. CDR1 and CDR2 from the germline V gene are LNHDA and SQIVND (reference sequence). The whole variable domain, remainder taken from reference TRBV19 and TRBJ2-3, is DGGITQSPKYLFRKEGQNVTLSCEQNLNHDAMYWYRQDPGQGLRLIYYSQIVNDFQKGDIAEGYSVSREKKESFPLTVTSAQKNPTAFYLCASSRGTNLDTQYFGPGTRLTVL.

The genes are TRBV28 and TRBJ2-3, with D perhaps matching TRBD2 (6 bases). Germline V lookup: CDR1 MDHEN, CDR2 SYDVKM. V was shortened by 7 bases and J by 1 base, with 9 bases between the two germline ends. There are 13 residues in the CDR3. The CDR3: CASKSSGTDTQYF. CDR3 bases: TGTGCCAGCAAATCTAGCGGCACAGATACGCAGTATTTT.

This chain joins TRBV7-2 and TRBJ2-7; D gene ambiguous. V lost 4 bases and J lost 0, with 13 bases in between. This CDR3 has 15 amino acids. Germline V gives CDR1 SGHTA, CDR2 FQGNSA. This CDR3 is CASSSSTGSSYEQYF. Written as DNA, the CDR3 is TGTGCCAGCAGCTCTTCCACCGGTAGCTCCTACGAGCAGTACTTC.